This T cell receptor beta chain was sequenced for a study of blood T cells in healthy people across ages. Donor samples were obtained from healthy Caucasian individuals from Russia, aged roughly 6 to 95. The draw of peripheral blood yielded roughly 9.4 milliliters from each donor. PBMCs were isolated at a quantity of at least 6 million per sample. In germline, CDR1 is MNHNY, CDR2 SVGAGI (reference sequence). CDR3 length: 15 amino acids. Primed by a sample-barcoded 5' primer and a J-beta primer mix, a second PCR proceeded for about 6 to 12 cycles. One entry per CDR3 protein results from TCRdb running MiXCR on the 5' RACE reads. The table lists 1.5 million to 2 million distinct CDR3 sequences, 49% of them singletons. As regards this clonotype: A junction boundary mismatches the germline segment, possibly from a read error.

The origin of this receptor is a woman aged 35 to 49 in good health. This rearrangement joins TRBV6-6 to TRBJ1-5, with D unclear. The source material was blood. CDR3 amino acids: CASSHVAERGQPRHF. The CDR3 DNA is TGTGCCAGCAGCCACGTGGCGGAGCGAGGCCAGCCCCGGCATTTT.